This T cell receptor (beta chain) was captured in a study of regulatory T cells in long-lasting Graves disease. Stated time point: persistent/refractory GD, antithyroid drugs over 5 years with positive TRAb. There was RNA extracted from PBMCs, and the TCR library was made from it. In Xi'an, China, an endocrinology department was the source of patients. The EDTA tubes were filled with around 9.2 milliliters of drawn peripheral blood. The study, taken as a whole, reports: Persistent disease was associated with favored TRBV28 usage and with favored use of TRBJ1-2 and TRBJ2-5.

Comment on this clonotype: Antigen: not known.

Construction of the TCR beta libraries employed iRepertoire HTBI primers in conjunction with Arm-PCR of CDR3 regions. MiXCR, applied by TCRdb to the multiplex PCR reads, yields one record per CDR3 protein. The table lists roughly 450,000 distinct CDR3 sequences, under 25% of them singletons. V lost 4 bases to trimming and J lost 5 bases; unmatched junction nucleotides: 8. The germline CDR1 and CDR2 sequences are SGHNT and YYREEE (reference sequence). CDR3 size: 15 residues. The V call is TRBV5-4, the J call TRBJ2-7; 11 bases line up with TRBD1. The receptor's source is a female donor with Graves disease. The material was peripheral blood mononuclear cells (PBMCs), obtained when the disease was refractory, from a patient treated with antithyroid drugs. For the CDR3, the DNA is TGTGCCAGCAGCCCCACGGGACAGGGGGTCGACGAGCAGTACTTC. Translation gives CASSPTGQGVDEQYF.